This TCR beta chain was obtained from a study of shared T cell receptors in the human thymus. About this clone: At the DNA level, this CDR3 is encoded by other sequences in the same sample as well.

In germline, CDR1 is MNHEY, CDR2 SMNVEV (reference sequence). The CDR3 runs 16 residues. V was pared by 8 bases and J by 0 bases, with 19 bases between. Data came from immunoSEQ multiplex PCR; TCRdb stores just in-frame clones and leaves some out. The table shows about 660,000 clones, with over 75% occurring only once. The same sample was also studied in work on human thymus T cells. From that study: Thymic samples were excised during corrective heart operations.

The TCR comes from a boy under two years old with a congenital heart defect. The sequenced material came from thymocytes. This rearrangement joins TRBV27 to TRBJ1-1; tentative D call: TRBD1 (6 bases). The CDR3 spells CASAPSQTGMNTEAFF. In nucleotides, the CDR3 is TGTGCCAGCGCACCTTCACAGACAGGCATGAACACTGAAGCTTTCTTT.